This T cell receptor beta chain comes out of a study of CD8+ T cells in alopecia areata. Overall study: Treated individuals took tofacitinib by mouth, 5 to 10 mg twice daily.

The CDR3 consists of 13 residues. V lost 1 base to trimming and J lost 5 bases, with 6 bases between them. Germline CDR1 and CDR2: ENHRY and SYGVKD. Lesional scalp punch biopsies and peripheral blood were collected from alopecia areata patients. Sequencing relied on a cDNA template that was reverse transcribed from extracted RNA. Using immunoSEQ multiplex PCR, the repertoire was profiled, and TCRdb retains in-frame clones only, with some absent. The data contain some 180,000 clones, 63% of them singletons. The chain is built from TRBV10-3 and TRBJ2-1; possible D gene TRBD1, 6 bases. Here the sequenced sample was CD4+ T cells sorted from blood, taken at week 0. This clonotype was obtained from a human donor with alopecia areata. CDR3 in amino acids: CAISEYRDNEQFF. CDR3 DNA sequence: TGTGCCATCAGTGAGTACAGGGACAATGAGCAGTTCTTC.